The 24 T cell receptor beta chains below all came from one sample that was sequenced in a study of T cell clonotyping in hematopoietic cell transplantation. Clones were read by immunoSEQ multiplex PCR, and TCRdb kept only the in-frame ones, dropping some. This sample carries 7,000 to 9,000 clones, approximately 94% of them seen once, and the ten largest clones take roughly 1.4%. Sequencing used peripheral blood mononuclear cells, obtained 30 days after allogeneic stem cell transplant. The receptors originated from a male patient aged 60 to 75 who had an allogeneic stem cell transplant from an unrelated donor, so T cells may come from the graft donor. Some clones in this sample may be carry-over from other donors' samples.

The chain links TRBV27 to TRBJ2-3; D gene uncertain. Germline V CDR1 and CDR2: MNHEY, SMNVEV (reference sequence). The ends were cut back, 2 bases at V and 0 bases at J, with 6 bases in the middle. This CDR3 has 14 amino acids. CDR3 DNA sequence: TGTGCCAGCAGTTTACAACAGAGCACAGATACGCAGTATTTT. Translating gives CASSLQQSTDTQYF.

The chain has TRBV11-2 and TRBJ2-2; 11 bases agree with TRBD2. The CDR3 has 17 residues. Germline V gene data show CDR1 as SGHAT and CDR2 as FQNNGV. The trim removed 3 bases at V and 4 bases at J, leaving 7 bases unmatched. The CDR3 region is CASSFGSGRGTTGELFF. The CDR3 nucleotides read TGTGCCAGCAGCTTCGGTAGCGGGAGGGGAACCACCGGGGAGCTGTTTTTT.

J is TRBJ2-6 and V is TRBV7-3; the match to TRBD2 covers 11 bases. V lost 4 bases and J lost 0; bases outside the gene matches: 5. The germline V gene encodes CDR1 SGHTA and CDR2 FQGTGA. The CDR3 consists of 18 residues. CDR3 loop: CASSSRLAGGSGANVLTF. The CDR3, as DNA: TGTGCCAGCAGCTCCCGGCTAGCGGGGGGCTCTGGGGCCAACGTCCTGACTTTC.

This CDR3 reads CASSVTSSYEQYF. CDR3 bases: TGTGCCAGCAGCGTTACTAGTTCCTACGAGCAGTACTTC. This chain joins TRBV9 and TRBJ2-7; possibly TRBD2 for D (5 bases). V lost 2 bases to trimming and J lost 1 base, with 7 bases between them. This CDR3 comprises 13 residues. Per germline, CDR1 SGDLS and CDR2 YYNGEE.

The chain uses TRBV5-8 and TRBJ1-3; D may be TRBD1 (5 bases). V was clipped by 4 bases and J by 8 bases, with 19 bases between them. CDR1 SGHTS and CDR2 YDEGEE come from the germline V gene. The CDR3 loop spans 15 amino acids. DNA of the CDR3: TGTGCCAGCAGCCCCCCGGGACGGAGGTACCACACCATATATTTT. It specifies CASSPPGRRYHTIYF. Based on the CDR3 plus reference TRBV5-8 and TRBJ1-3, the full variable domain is EAGVTQSPTHLIKTRGQQATLRCSPISGHTSVYWYQQALGLGLQFLLWYDEGEERNRGNFPPRFSGRQFPNYSSELNVNALELEDSALYLCASSPPGRRYHTIYFGEGSWLTVV.

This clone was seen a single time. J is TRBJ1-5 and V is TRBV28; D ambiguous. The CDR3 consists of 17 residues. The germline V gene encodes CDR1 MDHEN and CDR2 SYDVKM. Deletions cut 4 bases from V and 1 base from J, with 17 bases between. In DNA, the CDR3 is TGTGCCAGCAGTTCCGCCCAGGCTCGGCCCAGCAATCAGCCCCAGCATTTT. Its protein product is CASSSAQARPSNQPQHF. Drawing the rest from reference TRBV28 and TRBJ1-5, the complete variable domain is DVKVTQSSRYLVKRTGEKVFLECVQDMDHENMFWYRQDPGLGLRLIYFSYDVKMKEKGDIPEGYSVSREKKERFSLILESASTNQTSMYLCASSSAQARPSNQPQHFGDGTRLSIL.

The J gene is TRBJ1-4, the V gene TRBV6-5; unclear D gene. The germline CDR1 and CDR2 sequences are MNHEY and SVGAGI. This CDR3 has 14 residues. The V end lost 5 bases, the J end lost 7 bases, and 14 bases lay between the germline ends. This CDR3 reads CASSRGDASEKLFF. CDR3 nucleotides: TGTGCCAGCAGTCGCGGCGACGCTAGTGAAAAACTGTTTTTT.

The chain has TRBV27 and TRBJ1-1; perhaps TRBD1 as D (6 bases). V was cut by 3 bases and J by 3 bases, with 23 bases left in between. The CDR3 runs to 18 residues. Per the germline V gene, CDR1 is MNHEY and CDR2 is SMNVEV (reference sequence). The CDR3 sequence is CASSFSRYRAVRDTEAFF. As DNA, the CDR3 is TGTGCCAGCAGTTTCAGTCGGTACAGGGCCGTAAGGGACACTGAAGCTTTCTTT.

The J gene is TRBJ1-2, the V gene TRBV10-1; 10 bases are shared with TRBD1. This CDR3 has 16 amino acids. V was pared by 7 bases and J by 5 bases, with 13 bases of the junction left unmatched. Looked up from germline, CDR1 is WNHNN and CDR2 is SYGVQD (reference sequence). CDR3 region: CASNGTRDRGGYGYTF. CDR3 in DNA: TGCGCCAGCAACGGAACCCGGGACAGGGGAGGGTATGGCTACACCTTC.

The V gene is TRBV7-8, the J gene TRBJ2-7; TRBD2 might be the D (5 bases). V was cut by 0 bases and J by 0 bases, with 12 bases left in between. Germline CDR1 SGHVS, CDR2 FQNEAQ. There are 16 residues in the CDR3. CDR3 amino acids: CASSLALSGASYEQYF. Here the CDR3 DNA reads TGTGCCAGCAGCTTAGCGCTAAGCGGCGCCTCCTACGAGCAGTACTTC.

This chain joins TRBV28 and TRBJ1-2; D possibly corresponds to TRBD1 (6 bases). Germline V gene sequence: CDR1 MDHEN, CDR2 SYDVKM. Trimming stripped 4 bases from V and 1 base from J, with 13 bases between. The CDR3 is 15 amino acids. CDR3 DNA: TGTGCCAGCAGTTCCTGGACAGAGATTAACTATGGCTACACCTTC. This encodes CASSSWTEINYGYTF.

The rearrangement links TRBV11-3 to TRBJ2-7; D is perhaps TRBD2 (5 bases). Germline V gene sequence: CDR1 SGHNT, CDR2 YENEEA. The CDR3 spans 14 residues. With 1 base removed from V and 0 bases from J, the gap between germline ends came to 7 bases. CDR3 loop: CASSLVGSSYEQYF. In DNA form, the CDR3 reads TGTGCCAGCAGCTTAGTAGGGAGCTCCTACGAGCAGTACTTC.

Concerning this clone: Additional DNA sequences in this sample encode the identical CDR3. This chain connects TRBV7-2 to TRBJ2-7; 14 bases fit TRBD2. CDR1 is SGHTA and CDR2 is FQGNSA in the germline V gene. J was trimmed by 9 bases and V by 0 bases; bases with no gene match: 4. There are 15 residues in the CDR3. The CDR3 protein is CASSLAGLAGEGQYF. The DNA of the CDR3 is TGTGCCAGCAGCTTAGCGGGACTAGCGGGAGAAGGGCAGTACTTC.

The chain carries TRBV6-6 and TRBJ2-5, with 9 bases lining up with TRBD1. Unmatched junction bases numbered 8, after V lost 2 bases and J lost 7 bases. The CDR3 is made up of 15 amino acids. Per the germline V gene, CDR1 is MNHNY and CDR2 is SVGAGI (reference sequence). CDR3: CASSYPGTGIVTQYF. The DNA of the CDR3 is TGTGCCAGCAGTTACCCCGGGACAGGGATCGTGACCCAGTACTTC.

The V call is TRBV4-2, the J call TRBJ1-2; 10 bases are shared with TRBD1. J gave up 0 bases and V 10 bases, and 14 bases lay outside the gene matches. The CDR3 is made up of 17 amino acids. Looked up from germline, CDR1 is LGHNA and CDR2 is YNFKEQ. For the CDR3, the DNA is TGTGCCACCCGGCGCACCTCCGGGACAGGGGCTAACTATGGCTACACCTTC. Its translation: CATRRTSGTGANYGYTF.

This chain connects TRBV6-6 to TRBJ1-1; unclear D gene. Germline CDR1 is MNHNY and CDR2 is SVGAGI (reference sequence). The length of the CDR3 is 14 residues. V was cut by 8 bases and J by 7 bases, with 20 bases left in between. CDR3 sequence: CASCFGRQACEAFF. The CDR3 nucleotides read TGTGCCAGCTGCTTTGGTCGGCAGGCGTGTGAAGCTTTCTTT.

The CDR3 DNA sequence: TGCAGCTTCTGGACAGGGAGGGAAGAGACCCAGTACTTC. The encoded protein is CSFWTGREETQYF. V and J are TRBV29-1 and TRBJ2-5; D may be TRBD1 (8 bases). Germline V gene sequence: CDR1 SQVTM, CDR2 ANQGSEA. Between the trimmed V and J ends, which lost 8 bases and 3 bases, there was a span of 16 bases. The CDR3 spans 13 residues.

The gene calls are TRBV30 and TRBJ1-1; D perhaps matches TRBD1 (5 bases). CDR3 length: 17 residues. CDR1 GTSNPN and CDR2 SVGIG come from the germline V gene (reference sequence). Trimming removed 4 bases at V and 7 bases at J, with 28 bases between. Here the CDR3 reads CAWTPLGRGDRTNEAFF. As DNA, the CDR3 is TGTGCCTGGACTCCCCTGGGGAGGGGAGACCGAACCAATGAAGCTTTCTTT.

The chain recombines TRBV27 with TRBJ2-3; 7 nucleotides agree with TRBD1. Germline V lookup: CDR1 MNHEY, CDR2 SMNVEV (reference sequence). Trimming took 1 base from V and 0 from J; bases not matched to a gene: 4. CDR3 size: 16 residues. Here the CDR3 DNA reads TGTGCCAGCAGTTTATACAGGGGAGAAAGCACAGATACGCAGTATTTT. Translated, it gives CASSLYRGESTDTQYF.

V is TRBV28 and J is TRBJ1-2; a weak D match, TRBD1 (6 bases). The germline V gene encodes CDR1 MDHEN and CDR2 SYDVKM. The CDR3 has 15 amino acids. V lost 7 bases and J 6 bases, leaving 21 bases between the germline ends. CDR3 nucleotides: TGTGCCAGCAACCCAGCGGATACACAGGGACATGGCTACACCTTC. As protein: CASNPADTQGHGYTF.

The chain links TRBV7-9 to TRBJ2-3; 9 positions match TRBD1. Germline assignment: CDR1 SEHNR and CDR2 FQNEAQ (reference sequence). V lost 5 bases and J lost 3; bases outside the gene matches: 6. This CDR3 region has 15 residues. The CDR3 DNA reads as TGTGCCAGCAGCCCCGGGACAGGGCTAACAGATACGCAGTATTTT. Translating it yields CASSPGTGLTDTQYF.

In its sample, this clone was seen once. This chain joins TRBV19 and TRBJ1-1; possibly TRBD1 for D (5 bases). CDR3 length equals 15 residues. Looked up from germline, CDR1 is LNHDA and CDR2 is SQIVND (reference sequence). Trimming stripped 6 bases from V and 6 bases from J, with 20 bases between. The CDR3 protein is CASRLGAVEMAEAFF. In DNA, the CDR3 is TGTGCCAGTAGATTAGGGGCCGTGGAGATGGCTGAAGCTTTCTTT.

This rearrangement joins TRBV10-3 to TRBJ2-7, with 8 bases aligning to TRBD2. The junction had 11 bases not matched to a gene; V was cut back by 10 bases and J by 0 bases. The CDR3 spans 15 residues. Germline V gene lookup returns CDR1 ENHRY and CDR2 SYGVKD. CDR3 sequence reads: CATRAGREDSYEQYF. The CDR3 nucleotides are TGTGCCACCCGGGCCGGGCGGGAGGACTCCTACGAGCAGTACTTC.

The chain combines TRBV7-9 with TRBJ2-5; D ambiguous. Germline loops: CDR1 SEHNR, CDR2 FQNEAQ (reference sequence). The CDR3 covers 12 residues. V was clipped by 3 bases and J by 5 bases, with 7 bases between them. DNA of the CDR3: TGTGCCAGCAGCTTGGTTGGTGAGACCCAGTACTTC. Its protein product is CASSLVGETQYF.